Sequencing of this TCR beta chain was carried out in a study of T cell responses to AZD1222 COVID-19 vaccine. This clone was found a few times. Its antigen is not identified. General study results and limits: Increases in Spike-specific TCR breadth and depth were seen after two AZD1222 doses. Samples come after the peak T cell response, not at day 14. Mostly white British, mostly female donors; authors suggested clonal diversity may be underestimated.

TCRdb's table, derived via immunoSEQ multiplex PCR, lists solely in-frame clones and lacks some. The sample lists 95,000 to 150,000 clones, about 91% occurring once. The source of this sequence is an adult in good health. The sample was peripheral blood, taken on day 0 of AZD1222 vaccination.

CDR3 bases: TGTGCCAGCAGTGAAGCGGGGGCAGGGGCCTACGAGCAGTACGTC. Its translation: CASSEAGAGAYEQYV. This rearrangement joins TRBV2 to TRBJ2-7; perhaps TRBD1 as D (6 bases). Germline CDR1 is SNHLY and CDR2 is FYNNEI. CDR3 length: 15 amino acids. Trimming removed 0 bases at V and 2 bases at J, with 11 bases between.